Following are 6 T cell receptor beta chains from one sample sequenced in a study of graft-versus-host responses after intestinal transplantation (dated by TCRdb to about 2021). What the time point label conveys for this sample: cells obtained before transplantation from donor or recipient. Library method: the immunoSEQ multiplex PCR assay. TCRdb's version of the immuneACCESS table is confined to in-frame rearrangements and falls short of the full clone set. An unresolved V gene accounts for under half of the shortfall where checked; the remainder is of unknown origin. The sample yields more than 95,000 clones; approximately 94% were counted once. The ten top clones hold more than 0.9% of the sample. No cognate antigen is known for these TCRs. The sample was unstimulated CD8+ T cells sorted from spleen or lymph node cells, taken before intestinal transplant. These receptor sequences come from a human donor who received an intestinal transplant.

V is TRBV19 and J is TRBJ2-1; no clear D gene. CDR1 LNHDA and CDR2 SQIVND come from the germline V gene (reference sequence). Deletions cut 7 bases from V and 9 bases from J, with 7 bases between. The CDR3 is made up of 10 amino acids. DNA of the CDR3: TGTGCCAGTAAAGGGTCTGAGCAGTTCTTC. Its translation is CASKGSEQFF.

This chain joins TRBV7-9 and TRBJ1-1; D is unresolved. V lost 2 bases to trimming and J lost 1 base, with 2 bases between them. In germline, CDR1 is SEHNR, CDR2 FQNEAQ (reference sequence). The CDR3 contains 12 residues. The CDR3 nucleotides read TGTGCCAGCAGCTTATGGAACACTGAAGCTTTCTTT. It encodes CASSLWNTEAFF.

The V call is TRBV2, the J call TRBJ2-1, with D uncertain. CDR1 is SNHLY and CDR2 is FYNNEI in the germline V gene. Trimming left V 8 bases short and J 4 bases short, with 12 bases between. This CDR3 comprises 13 residues. CDR3 coding DNA: TGTGCCAGCCCGAATAGGGAATACAATGAGCAGTTCTTC. Its translation is CASPNREYNEQFF.

The V call is TRBV27, the J call TRBJ1-1; no firm D call. Germline lookup yields CDR1 MNHEY and CDR2 SMNVEV (reference sequence). This CDR3 is 13 amino acids long. The V and J ends lost 3 bases and 8 bases respectively, with 13 bases between them. Here the CDR3 reads CASSFSPGSEAFF. The CDR3 DNA reads as TGTGCCAGCAGTTTCTCCCCCGGATCGGAAGCTTTCTTT.

The rearrangement uses TRBV10-3 and TRBJ2-7, with D possibly being TRBD2 (5 bases). This CDR3 has 16 residues. The germline V and J ends were trimmed by 11 bases and 0 bases, with 23 bases remaining between them. Germline V CDR1 and CDR2: ENHRY, SYGVKD. The CDR3 loop reads CAVHKGPEVSSYEQYF. The CDR3 nucleotides are TGTGCCGTCCACAAAGGGCCGGAGGTATCCTCCTACGAGCAGTACTTC.

The rearrangement links TRBV27 to TRBJ2-7; 8 nucleotides match TRBD2. Germline V gives CDR1 MNHEY, CDR2 SMNVEV (reference sequence). The CDR3 runs to 14 residues. With V trimmed by 3 bases and J by 1 base, 2 bases remained unmatched. CDR3 protein: CASSLASGSYEQYF. Here the CDR3 DNA reads TGTGCCAGCAGTTTGGCTAGCGGGTCCTACGAGCAGTACTTC.